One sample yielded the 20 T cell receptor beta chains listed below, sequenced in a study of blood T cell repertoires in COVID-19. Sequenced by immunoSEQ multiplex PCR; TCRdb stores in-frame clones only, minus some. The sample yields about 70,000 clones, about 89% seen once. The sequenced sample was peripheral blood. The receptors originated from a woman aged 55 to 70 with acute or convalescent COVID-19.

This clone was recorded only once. CDR3: CASSPGGNTGELFF. In nucleotides, the CDR3 is TGTGCCAGCAGCCCGGGGGGGAACACCGGGGAGCTGTTTTTT. The rearrangement links TRBV7-7 to TRBJ2-2; 7 bases align to TRBD2. J lost 1 base, V lost 5 bases, and 1 base had no gene match. The CDR3 length is 14 residues. CDR1 and CDR2 (germline): SSHAT, FNYEAQ (reference sequence).

The CDR3 protein is CASKGWAVGANVLTF. The CDR3 DNA sequence: TGTGCCAGTAAGGGGTGGGCAGTTGGGGCCAACGTCCTGACTTTC. The chain has TRBV19 and TRBJ2-6; the D gene is possibly TRBD1 (5 bases). The CDR3 contains 15 residues. Trimming left V 7 bases short and J 3 bases short, with 13 bases between. CDR1 and CDR2 from the germline V gene are LNHDA and SQIVND (reference sequence).

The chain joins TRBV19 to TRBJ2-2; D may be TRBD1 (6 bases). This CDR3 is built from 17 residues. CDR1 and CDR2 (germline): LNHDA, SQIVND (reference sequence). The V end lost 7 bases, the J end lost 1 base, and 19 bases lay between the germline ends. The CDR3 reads CASTPERQAGNTGELFF. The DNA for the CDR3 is TGTGCCAGTACCCCGGAAAGACAGGCGGGGAACACCGGGGAGCTGTTTTTT. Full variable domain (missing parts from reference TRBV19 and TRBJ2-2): DGGITQSPKYLFRKEGQNVTLSCEQNLNHDAMYWYRQDPGQGLRLIYYSQIVNDFQKGDIAEGYSVSREKKESFPLTVTSAQKNPTAFYLCASTPERQAGNTGELFFGEGSRLTVL.

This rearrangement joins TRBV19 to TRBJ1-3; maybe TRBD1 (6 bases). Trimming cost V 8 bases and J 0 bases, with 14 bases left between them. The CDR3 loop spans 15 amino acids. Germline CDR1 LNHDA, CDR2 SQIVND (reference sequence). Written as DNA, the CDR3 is TGTGCCAGTTTGGAAGACAGGTTCTCTGGAAACACCATATATTTT. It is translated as CASLEDRFSGNTIYF.

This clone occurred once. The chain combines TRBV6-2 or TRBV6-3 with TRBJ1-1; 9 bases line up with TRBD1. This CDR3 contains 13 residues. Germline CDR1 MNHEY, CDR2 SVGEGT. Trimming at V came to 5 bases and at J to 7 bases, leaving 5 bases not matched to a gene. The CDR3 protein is CASSGTGFGEAFF. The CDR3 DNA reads TGTGCCAGCAGTGGGACAGGGTTTGGTGAAGCTTTCTTT.

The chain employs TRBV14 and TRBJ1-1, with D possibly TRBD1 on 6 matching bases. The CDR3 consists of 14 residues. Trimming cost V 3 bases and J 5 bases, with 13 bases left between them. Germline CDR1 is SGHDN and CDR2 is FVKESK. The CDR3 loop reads CASSQQGWVTEAFF. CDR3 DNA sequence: TGTGCCAGCAGCCAGCAGGGGTGGGTTACTGAAGCTTTCTTT.

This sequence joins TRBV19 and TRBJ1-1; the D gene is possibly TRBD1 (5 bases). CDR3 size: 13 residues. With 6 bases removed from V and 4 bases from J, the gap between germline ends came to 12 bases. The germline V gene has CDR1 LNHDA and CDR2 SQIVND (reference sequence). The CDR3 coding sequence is TGTGCCAGTAGGGTTGGGGGGGGCACTGAAGCTTTCTTT. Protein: CASRVGGGTEAFF.

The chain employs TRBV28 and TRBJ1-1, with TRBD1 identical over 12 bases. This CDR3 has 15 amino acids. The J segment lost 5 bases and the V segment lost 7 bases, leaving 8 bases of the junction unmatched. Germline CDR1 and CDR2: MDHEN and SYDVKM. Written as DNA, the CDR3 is TGTGCCAGCACTTCGGGACAGGGGGCGGTAACTGAAGCTTTCTTT. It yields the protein CASTSGQGAVTEAFF.

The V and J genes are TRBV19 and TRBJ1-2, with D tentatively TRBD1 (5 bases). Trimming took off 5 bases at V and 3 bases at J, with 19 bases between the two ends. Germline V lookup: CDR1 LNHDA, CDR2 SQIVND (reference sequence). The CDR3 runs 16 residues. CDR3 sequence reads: CASSVVGDSLYYGYTF. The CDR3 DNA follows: TGTGCCAGTAGTGTGGTTGGCGACAGCTTATACTATGGCTACACCTTC.

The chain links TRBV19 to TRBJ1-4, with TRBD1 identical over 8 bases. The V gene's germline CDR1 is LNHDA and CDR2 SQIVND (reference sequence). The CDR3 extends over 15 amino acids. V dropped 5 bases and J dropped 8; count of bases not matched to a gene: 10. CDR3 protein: CASSSPDRVAEKLFF. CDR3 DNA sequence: TGTGCCAGTAGTTCTCCGGACAGGGTCGCCGAAAAACTGTTTTTT.

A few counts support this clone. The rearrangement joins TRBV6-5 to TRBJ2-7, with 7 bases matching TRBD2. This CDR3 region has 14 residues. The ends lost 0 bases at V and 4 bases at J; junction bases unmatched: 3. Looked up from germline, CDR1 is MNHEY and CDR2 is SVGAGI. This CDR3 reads CASSYSSGVYEQYF. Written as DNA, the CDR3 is TGTGCCAGCAGTTACTCGAGCGGGGTGTACGAGCAGTACTTC.

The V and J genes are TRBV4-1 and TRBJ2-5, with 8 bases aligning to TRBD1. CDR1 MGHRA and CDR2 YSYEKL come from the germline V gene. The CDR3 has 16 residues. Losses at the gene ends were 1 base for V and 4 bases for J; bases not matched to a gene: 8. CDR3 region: CASSQVWAGGLETQYF. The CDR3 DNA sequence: TGCGCCAGCAGCCAAGTTTGGGCAGGGGGCTTAGAGACCCAGTACTTC.

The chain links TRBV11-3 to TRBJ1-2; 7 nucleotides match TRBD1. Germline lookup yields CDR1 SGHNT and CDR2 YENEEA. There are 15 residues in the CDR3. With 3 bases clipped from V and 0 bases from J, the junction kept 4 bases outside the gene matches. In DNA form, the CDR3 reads TGTGCCAGCAGCTTGTCCGACAGGGCTAACTATGGCTACACCTTC. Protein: CASSLSDRANYGYTF.

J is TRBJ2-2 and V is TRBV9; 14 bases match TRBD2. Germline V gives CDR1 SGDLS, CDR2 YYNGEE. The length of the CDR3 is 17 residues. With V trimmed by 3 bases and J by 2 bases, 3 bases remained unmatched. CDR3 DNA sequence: TGTGCCAGCAGCGAGGGACTAGCGGGGGCCAACACCGGGGAGCTGTTTTTT. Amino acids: CASSEGLAGANTGELFF.

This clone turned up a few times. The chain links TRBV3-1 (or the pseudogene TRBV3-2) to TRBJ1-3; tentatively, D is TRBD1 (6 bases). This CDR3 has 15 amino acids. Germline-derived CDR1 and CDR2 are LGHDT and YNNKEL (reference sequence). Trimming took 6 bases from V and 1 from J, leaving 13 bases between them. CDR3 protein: CASRTTGRSGNTIYF. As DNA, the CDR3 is TGTGCCAGCAGAACGACAGGTCGGTCTGGAAACACCATATATTTT.

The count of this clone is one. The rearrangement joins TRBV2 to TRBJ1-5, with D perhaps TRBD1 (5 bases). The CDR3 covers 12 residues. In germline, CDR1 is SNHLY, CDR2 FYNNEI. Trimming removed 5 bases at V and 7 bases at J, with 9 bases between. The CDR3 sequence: CASSLQGQPQHF. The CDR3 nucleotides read TGTGCCAGCAGTCTCCAGGGACAGCCCCAGCATTTT.

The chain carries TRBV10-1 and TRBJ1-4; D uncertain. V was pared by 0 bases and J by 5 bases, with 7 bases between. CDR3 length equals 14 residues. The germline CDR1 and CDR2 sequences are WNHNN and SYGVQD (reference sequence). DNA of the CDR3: TGCGCCAGCAGTGAGTCTTTACAGAATGAAAAACTGTTTTTT. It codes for CASSESLQNEKLFF.

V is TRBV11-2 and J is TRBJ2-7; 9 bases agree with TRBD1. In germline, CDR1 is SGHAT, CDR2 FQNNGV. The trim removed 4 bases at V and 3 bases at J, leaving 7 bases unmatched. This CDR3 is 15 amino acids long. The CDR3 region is CASSSSPGQGYEQYF. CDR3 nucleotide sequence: TGTGCCAGCAGCTCGAGTCCGGGACAGGGCTACGAGCAGTACTTC. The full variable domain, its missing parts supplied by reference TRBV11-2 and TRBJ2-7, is EAGVAQSPRYKIIEKRQSVAFWCNPISGHATLYWYQQILGQGPKLLIQFQNNGVVDDSQLPKDRFSAERLKGVDSTLKIQPAKLEDSAVYLCASSSSPGQGYEQYFGPGTRLTVT.

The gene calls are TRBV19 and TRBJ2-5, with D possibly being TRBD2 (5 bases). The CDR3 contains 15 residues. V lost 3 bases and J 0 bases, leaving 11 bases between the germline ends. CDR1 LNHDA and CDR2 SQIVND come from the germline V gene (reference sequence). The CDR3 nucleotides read TGTGCCAGTAGTATGATTAGCGCAGACCAAGAGACCCAGTACTTC. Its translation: CASSMISADQETQYF.

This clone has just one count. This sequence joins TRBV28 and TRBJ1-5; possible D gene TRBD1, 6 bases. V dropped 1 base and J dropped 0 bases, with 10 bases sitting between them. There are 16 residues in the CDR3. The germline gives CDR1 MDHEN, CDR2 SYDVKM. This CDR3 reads CASSLLTGDSNQPQHF. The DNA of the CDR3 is TGTGCCAGCAGTTTATTGACAGGTGATAGCAATCAGCCCCAGCATTTT.